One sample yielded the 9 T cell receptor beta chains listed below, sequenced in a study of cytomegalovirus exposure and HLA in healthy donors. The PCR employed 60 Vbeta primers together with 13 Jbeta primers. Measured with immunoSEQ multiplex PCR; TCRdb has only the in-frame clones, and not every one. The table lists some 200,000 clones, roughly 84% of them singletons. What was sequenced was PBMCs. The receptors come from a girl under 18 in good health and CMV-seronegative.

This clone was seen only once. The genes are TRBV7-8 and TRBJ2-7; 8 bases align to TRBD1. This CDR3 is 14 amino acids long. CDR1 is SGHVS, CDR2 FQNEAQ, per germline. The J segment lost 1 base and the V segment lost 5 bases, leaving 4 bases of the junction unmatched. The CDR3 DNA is TGTGCCAGCAGCCCTCGGGACAGGTCCTACGAGCAGTACTTC. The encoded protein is CASSPRDRSYEQYF.

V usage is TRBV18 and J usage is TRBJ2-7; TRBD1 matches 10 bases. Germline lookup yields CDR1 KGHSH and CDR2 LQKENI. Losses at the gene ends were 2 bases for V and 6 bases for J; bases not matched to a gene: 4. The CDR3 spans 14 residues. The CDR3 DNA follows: TGTGCCAGCTCACCAGGGGACAGGGGCTTCGAGCAGTACTTC. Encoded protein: CASSPGDRGFEQYF.

The CDR3 bases are TGTGCCAGCAGCTGGACTAGCGGTTCCTACGAGCAGTACTTC. Translation gives CASSWTSGSYEQYF. The V call is TRBV6-1, the J call TRBJ2-7; 10 nucleotides agree with TRBD2. The CDR3 consists of 14 residues. Looked up from germline, CDR1 is MNHNS and CDR2 is SASEGT. Trimming at V came to 6 bases and at J to 1 base, leaving 3 bases not matched to a gene.

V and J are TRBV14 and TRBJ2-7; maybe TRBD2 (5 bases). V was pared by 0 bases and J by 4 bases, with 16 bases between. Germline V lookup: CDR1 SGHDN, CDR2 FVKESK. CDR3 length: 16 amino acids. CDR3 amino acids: CASSQDHPGLLYEQYF. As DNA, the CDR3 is TGTGCCAGCAGCCAAGATCACCCCGGACTGTTATACGAGCAGTACTTC. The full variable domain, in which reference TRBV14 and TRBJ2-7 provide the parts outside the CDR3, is EAGVTQFPSHSVIEKGQTVTLRCDPISGHDNLYWYRRVMGKEIKFLLHFVKESKQDESGMPNNRFLAERTGGTYSTLKVQPAELEDSGVYFCASSQDHPGLLYEQYFGPGTRLTVT.

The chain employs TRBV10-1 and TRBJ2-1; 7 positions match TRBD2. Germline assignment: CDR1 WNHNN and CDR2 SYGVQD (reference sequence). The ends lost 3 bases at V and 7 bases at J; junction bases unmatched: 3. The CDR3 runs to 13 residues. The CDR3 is CASSESGKNEQFF. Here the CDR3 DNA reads TGCGCCAGCAGTGAAAGCGGGAAGAATGAGCAGTTCTTC.

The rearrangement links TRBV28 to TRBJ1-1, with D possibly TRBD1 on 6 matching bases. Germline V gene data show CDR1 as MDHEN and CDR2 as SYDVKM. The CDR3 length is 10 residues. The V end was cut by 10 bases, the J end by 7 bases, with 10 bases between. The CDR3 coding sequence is TGTGCCACCTTCAGGGGTGAAGCTTTCTTT. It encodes CATFRGEAFF.

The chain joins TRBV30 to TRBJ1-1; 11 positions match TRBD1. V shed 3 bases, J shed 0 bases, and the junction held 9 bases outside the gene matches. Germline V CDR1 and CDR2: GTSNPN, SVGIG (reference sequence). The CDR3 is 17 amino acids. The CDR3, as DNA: TGTGCCTGGAGAGGGAAAGGGACAGGGGGAATGAACACTGAAGCTTTCTTT. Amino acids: CAWRGKGTGGMNTEAFF.

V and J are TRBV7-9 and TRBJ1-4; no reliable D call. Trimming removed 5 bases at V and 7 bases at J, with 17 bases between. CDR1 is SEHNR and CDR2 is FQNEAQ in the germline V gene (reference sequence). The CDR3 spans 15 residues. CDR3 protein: CASSPRAGLSEKLFF. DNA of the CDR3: TGTGCCAGCAGCCCAAGGGCGGGCTTGAGTGAAAAACTGTTTTTT.

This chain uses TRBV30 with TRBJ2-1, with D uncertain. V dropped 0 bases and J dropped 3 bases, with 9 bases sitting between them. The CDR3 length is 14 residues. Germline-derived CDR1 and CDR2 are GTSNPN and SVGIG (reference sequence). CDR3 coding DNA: TGTGCCTGGAGTGTACCGGTAGTCTACAATGAGCAGTTCTTC. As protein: CAWSVPVVYNEQFF.